What follows describes a single T cell receptor (beta chain). These data belong to a study of shared clonotypes between healthy human individuals. TCRdb's copy holds only in-frame clones and misses some; the assay was immunoSEQ multiplex PCR. The sample holds about 1.1 million clones, 70% to 80% seen once. V was trimmed by 5 bases and J by 2 bases, leaving 13 bases between them. Germline-derived CDR1 and CDR2 are SEHNR and FQNEAQ (reference sequence). This CDR3 has 14 residues. The chain combines TRBV7-9 with TRBJ2-7; maybe TRBD1 (6 bases). The source is a man younger than 35 in good health. Some clones in this sample may be carry-over from other donors' samples. What was sequenced was memory CD4+ T cells from PBMCs. Sample subset: CD45RA-negative fraction. CDR3 in amino acids: CASSPGQGPYEQYF. The CDR3 bases are TGTGCCAGCAGCCCCGGGCAGGGGCCCTACGAGCAGTACTTC.